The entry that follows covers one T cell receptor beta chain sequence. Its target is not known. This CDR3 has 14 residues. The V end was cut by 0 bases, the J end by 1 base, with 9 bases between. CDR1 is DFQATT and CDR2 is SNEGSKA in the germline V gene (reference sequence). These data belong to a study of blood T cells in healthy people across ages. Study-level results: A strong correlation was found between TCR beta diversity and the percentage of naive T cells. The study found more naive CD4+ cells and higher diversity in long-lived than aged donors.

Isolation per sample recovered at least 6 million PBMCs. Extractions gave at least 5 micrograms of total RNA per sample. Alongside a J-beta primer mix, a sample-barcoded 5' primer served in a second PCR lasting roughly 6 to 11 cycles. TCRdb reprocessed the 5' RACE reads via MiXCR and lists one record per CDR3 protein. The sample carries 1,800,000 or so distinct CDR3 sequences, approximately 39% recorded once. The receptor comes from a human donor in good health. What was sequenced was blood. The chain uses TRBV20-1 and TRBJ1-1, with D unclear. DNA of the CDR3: TGCAGTGCTAGAGAATACGGCGAGAACACTGAAGCTTTCTTT. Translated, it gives CSAREYGENTEAFF.